Here is one TCR beta chain with its context. The sample is drawn from a study of blood T cell repertoires in COVID-19. Study at large: Collection of acute and convalescent COVID-19 samples took place in the United States, Italy and Spain. Sample material is recorded as cDNA or gDNA derived from T cells, B-cell-depleted T cells, or PBMCs.

Germline CDR1 MNHEY, CDR2 SMNVEV (reference sequence). The germline V and J ends were trimmed by 0 bases and 4 bases, with 6 bases remaining between them. The CDR3 length is 13 residues. In the source study's methods: Amplified reference gene primers provided the basis for estimating nucleated cell counts. The table came from immunoSEQ multiplex PCR; TCRdb's copy has only in-frame clones and leaves some out. V and J calls and clone size are copied from that table; D and trimming were computed from the DNA. The sample lists approximately 90,000 clones, roughly 78% occurring once. The genes are TRBV27 and TRBJ1-1; TRBD1 is a possible D gene (6 bases). The material sequenced was peripheral blood. The receptor's source is a woman older than 75 with acute or convalescent COVID-19. The CDR3 DNA reads as TGTGCCAGCAGTTTATCGGGGGCCACTGAAGCTTTCTTT. Translating it yields CASSLSGATEAFF.